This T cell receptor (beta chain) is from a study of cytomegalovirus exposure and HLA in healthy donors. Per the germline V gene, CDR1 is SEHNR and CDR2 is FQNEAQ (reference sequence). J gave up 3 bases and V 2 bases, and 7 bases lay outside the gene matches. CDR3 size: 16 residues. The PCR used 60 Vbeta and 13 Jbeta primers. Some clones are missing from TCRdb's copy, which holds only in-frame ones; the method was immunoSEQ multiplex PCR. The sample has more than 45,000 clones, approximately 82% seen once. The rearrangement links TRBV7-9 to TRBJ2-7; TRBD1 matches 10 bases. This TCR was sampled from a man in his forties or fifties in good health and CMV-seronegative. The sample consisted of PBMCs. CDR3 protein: CASSLPPWTGGYEQYF. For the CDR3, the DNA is TGTGCCAGCAGCTTACCACCTTGGACAGGGGGCTACGAGCAGTACTTC.